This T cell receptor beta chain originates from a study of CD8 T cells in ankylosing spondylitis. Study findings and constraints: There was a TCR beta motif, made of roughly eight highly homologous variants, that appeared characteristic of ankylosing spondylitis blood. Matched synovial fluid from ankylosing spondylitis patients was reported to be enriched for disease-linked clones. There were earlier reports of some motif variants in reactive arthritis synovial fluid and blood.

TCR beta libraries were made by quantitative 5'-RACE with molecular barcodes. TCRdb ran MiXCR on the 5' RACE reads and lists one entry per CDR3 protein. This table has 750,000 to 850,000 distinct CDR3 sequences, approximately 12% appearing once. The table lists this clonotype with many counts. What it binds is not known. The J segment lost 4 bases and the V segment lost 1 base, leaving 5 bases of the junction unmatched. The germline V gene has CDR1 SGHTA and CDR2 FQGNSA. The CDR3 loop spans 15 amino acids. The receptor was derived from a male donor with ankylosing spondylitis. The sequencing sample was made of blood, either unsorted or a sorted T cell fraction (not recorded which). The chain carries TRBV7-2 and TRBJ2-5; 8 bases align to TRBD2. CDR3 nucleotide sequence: TGTGCCAGCAGCTTAGGTAGCGGGGTTGGAGAGACCCAGTACTTC. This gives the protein CASSLGSGVGETQYF.